The 22 T cell receptor beta chains reported below all come from one sample, sequenced in a study of blood T cell repertoires in COVID-19. The method was immunoSEQ multiplex PCR; TCRdb's version includes in-frame clones alone and lacks a portion of them. The data show roughly 330,000 clones, roughly 88% seen once. The sequenced sample consisted of PBMCs or T cells enriched from blood (not recorded which). The receptors were sampled from a man aged 25-40 years who had recovered from COVID-19.

The chain combines TRBV19 with TRBJ2-7; 7 bases are a match to TRBD1. Germline values: CDR1 LNHDA, CDR2 SQIVND (reference sequence). CDR3 length: 14 residues. The V gene end was trimmed by 3 bases and the J gene end by 0 bases; junction bases not matched to a gene: 2. CDR3: CASSIRDSSYEQYF. CDR3 nucleotides: TGTGCCAGTAGTATCCGGGACAGCTCCTACGAGCAGTACTTC.

The genes are TRBV12-3 or TRBV12-4 and TRBJ2-7; TRBD1 is a possible D gene (6 bases). V lost 6 bases and J 6 bases, leaving 12 bases between the germline ends. The CDR3 consists of 12 residues. The CDR3 nucleotides read TGTGCCAGCAGCCCAGGGGACCGCGAGCAGTACTTC. It encodes CASSPGDREQYF.

The rearrangement links TRBV28 to TRBJ2-5; D gene unclear. The germline V gene has CDR1 MDHEN and CDR2 SYDVKM. The germline V and J ends were trimmed by 5 bases and 1 base, with 11 bases remaining between them. CDR3 length: 14 amino acids. DNA of the CDR3: TGTGCCAGCAGTCCCGCCAACAGCCAAGAGACCCAGTACTTC. This gives the protein CASSPANSQETQYF.

About this clone itself: Other DNA sequences in this sample translate to the same CDR3. This chain joins TRBV5-1 and TRBJ1-6; D is perhaps TRBD1 (6 bases). V lost 4 bases to trimming and J lost 6 bases, with 8 bases between them. There are 13 residues in the CDR3. CDR1 SGHRS and CDR2 YFSETQ come from the germline V gene. The CDR3 loop reads CASSLDSNSPLHF. CDR3 nucleotide sequence: TGCGCCAGCAGCCTGGACAGTAATTCACCCCTCCACTTT.

The CDR3, as DNA: TGTGCCAGCAGTTCACGACAGGTTTACACAGATACGCAGTATTTT. This codes for CASSSRQVYTDTQYF. The chain carries TRBV27 and TRBJ2-3; tentatively, D is TRBD1 (6 bases). The ends were cut back, 4 bases at V and 2 bases at J, with 13 bases in the middle. The CDR3 sequence is 15 residues long. Germline V gene lookup returns CDR1 MNHEY and CDR2 SMNVEV (reference sequence).

This clone appeared once. The chain has TRBV7-8 and TRBJ2-7, with 10 bases fitting TRBD2. Germline V gene sequence: CDR1 SGHVS, CDR2 FQNEAQ. Unmatched junction bases numbered 3, after V lost 5 bases and J lost 2 bases. The CDR3 has 14 residues. CDR3: CASSRSGGAYEQYF. The CDR3 DNA is TGTGCCAGCAGCCGAAGCGGGGGGGCCTACGAGCAGTACTTC.

The J gene is TRBJ2-7, the V gene TRBV25-1; D perhaps matches TRBD1 (5 bases). Trimming removed 4 bases from V and 3 bases from J, with 13 bases in between. The CDR3 extends over 14 amino acids. Looked up from germline, CDR1 is MGHDK and CDR2 is SYGVNS. The CDR3 sequence: CASSVGAAFYEQYF. The CDR3 region has the DNA TGTGCCAGCAGTGTAGGGGCCGCTTTCTACGAGCAGTACTTC.

The gene calls are TRBV7-2 and TRBJ2-3; TRBD2 aligns across 16 bases. V gave up 11 bases and J gave up 9 bases; unmatched junction bases: 8. The CDR3 runs 14 residues. The germline V gene encodes CDR1 SGHTA and CDR2 FQGNSA. The CDR3 region is CAVMGLAGGPTQYF. For the CDR3, the DNA is TGTGCCGTTATGGGACTAGCGGGGGGGCCCACGCAGTATTTT.

This rearrangement joins TRBV10-1 to TRBJ2-7; D is undetermined. Trimming took off 0 bases at V and 6 bases at J, with 12 bases between the two ends. Germline values: CDR1 WNHNN, CDR2 SYGVQD (reference sequence). There are 14 residues in the CDR3. The CDR3 spells CASSESWSRPEQYF. The CDR3 region has the DNA TGCGCCAGCAGTGAGTCTTGGTCGAGGCCCGAGCAGTACTTC.

About this clone itself: The same CDR3 can be traced to other DNA sequences in this sample. The CDR3 here is CASSIKQGAGYEQYF. CDR3 DNA sequence: TGTGCCAGTAGTATAAAACAGGGGGCCGGATACGAGCAGTACTTC. The rearrangement uses TRBV19 and TRBJ2-7; TRBD1 aligns across 9 bases. The V gene's germline CDR1 is LNHDA and CDR2 SQIVND (reference sequence). V shed 2 bases and J 4 bases; nucleotides not matched to a gene: 6. This CDR3 spans 15 amino acids.

This chain connects TRBV3-1 (or the pseudogene TRBV3-2) to TRBJ2-2; 8 bases are shared with TRBD1. CDR1 and CDR2 from the germline V gene are LGHDT and YNNKEL (reference sequence). Unmatched junction bases numbered 3, after V lost 3 bases and J lost 3 bases. The CDR3 is 15 residues long. This CDR3 reads CASSHGQGYTGELFF. In DNA, the CDR3 is TGTGCCAGCAGCCACGGACAGGGTTACACCGGGGAGCTGTTTTTT.

The V gene is TRBV15, the J gene TRBJ1-2, with D possibly matching TRBD1 (6 bases). V lost 0 bases and J 4 bases, leaving 15 bases between the germline ends. CDR3 length: 16 amino acids. The germline V gene has CDR1 LNHNV and CDR2 YYDKDF (reference sequence). CDR3 region: CATSRDRGDRSYGYTF. In DNA, the CDR3 is TGTGCCACCAGCAGAGATAGGGGCGACAGGAGCTATGGCTACACCTTC. The variable domain in full, completed from reference TRBV15 and TRBJ1-2, reads DAMVIQNPRYQVTQFGKPVTLSCSQTLNHNVMYWYQQKSSQAPKLLFHYYDKDFNNEADTPDNFQSRRPNTSFCFLDIRSPGLGDTAMYLCATSRDRGDRSYGYTFGSGTRLTVV.

The chain carries TRBV4-1 and TRBJ1-4, with D perhaps TRBD1 (6 bases). CDR3 length: 16 residues. CDR1 is MGHRA, CDR2 YSYEKL, per germline. The V and J ends lost 1 base and 8 bases respectively, with 17 bases between them. CDR3 bases: TGCGCCAGCAGCCAAGTTCGGGGCGAAAGGGGGGAAAAACTGTTTTTT. Amino acid sequence: CASSQVRGERGEKLFF.

The rearrangement joins TRBV7-9 to TRBJ1-2, with D possibly matching TRBD1 (6 bases). Germline loops: CDR1 SEHNR, CDR2 FQNEAQ (reference sequence). The length of the CDR3 is 16 residues. V lost 6 bases, J lost 4 bases, and 21 bases lay in between. The CDR3 sequence is CASRPVLHRDGYGYTF. DNA for the CDR3: TGTGCCAGCAGACCCGTTCTTCACAGGGATGGCTATGGCTACACCTTC. Supplemented by reference TRBV7-9 and TRBJ1-2, the full variable domain reads DTGVSQNPRHKITKRGQNVTFRCDPISEHNRLYWYRQTLGQGPEFLTYFQNEAQLEKSRLLSDRFSAERPKGSFSTLEIQRTEQGDSAMYLCASRPVLHRDGYGYTFGSGTRLTVV.

This chain uses TRBV19 with TRBJ1-2; 8 bases are shared with TRBD1. The junction had 12 bases not matched to a gene; V was cut back by 8 bases and J by 7 bases. The length of the CDR3 is 14 residues. The germline V gene encodes CDR1 LNHDA and CDR2 SQIVND (reference sequence). CDR3 DNA sequence: TGTGCCAGTCTCGACAGGGGCTCGTTTCTTGGCTACACCTTC. This codes for CASLDRGSFLGYTF.

The chain is built from TRBV5-6 and TRBJ1-6; D is unclear. Germline assignment: CDR1 SGHDT and CDR2 YYEEEE. The CDR3 is 13 amino acids. The germline V and J ends were trimmed by 0 bases and 7 bases, with 5 bases remaining between them. This chain's CDR3 is CASSLGENSPLHF. The CDR3 DNA is TGTGCCAGCAGCTTGGGGGAGAATTCACCCCTCCACTTT.

The rearrangement joins TRBV7-9 to TRBJ2-1; 8 nucleotides agree with TRBD1. Losses at the gene ends were 6 bases for V and 4 bases for J; bases not matched to a gene: 14. Germline V gene sequence: CDR1 SEHNR, CDR2 FQNEAQ (reference sequence). This CDR3 contains 17 residues. CDR3: CASRLSGQAPAYNEQFF. The CDR3 DNA sequence: TGTGCCAGCAGGCTATCGGGACAGGCCCCCGCTTACAATGAGCAGTTCTTC.

The chain's CDR3 is CATRTSGADTQYF. The CDR3 DNA sequence: TGCGCCACCCGGACTAGCGGGGCAGATACGCAGTATTTT. V is TRBV5-1 and J is TRBJ2-3, with 12 bases matching TRBD2. J gave up 4 bases and V 9 bases, and 3 bases lay outside the gene matches. Germline CDR1 and CDR2: SGHRS and YFSETQ. This CDR3 has 13 amino acids.

This sequence joins TRBV12-3 or TRBV12-4 and TRBJ2-7; a possible D gene is TRBD1 (6 bases). The CDR3 is made up of 11 amino acids. V dropped 3 bases and J dropped 11 bases, with 11 bases sitting between them. The CDR3 region is CASSFGQRKYF. The CDR3 DNA is TGTGCCAGCAGTTTTGGACAGCGGAAGTACTTC.

The genes are TRBV5-1 and TRBJ2-5, with 7 positions matching TRBD2. Germline loops: CDR1 SGHRS, CDR2 YFSETQ. This CDR3 contains 15 residues. Germline trimming cut 1 base from V and 2 bases from J; bases unmatched to any gene: 5. CDR3 nucleotide sequence: TGCGCCAGCAGCTTGATAGCTAGCGGACAAGAGACCCAGTACTTC. This gives the protein CASSLIASGQETQYF.

The chain uses TRBV2 and TRBJ2-1; D not resolved. V was pared by 7 bases and J by 3 bases, with 7 bases between. The CDR3 length is 12 residues. Looked up from germline, CDR1 is SNHLY and CDR2 is FYNNEI. The CDR3 is CASTQIYNEQFF. In DNA, the CDR3 is TGTGCCAGCACACAGATCTACAATGAGCAGTTCTTC.

The rearrangement links TRBV2 to TRBJ2-1, with 10 bases fitting TRBD2. The CDR3 has 15 amino acids. V lost 5 bases, J lost 5 bases, and 6 bases stayed unmatched. Per the germline V gene, CDR1 is SNHLY and CDR2 is FYNNEI. CDR3 loop: CASSFQRGGHNEQFF. The CDR3 nucleotides are TGTGCCAGCAGTTTCCAGCGGGGGGGCCACAATGAGCAGTTCTTC.